The entry that follows covers one T cell receptor beta chain sequence. Its target is unknown. This record comes from a study of T cells in Graves' hyperthyroidism and ophthalmopathy. Study-wide results and limits: Within blood appeared most thyroid clonotypes that had expanded above 0.001.

J gave up 2 bases and V 5 bases, and 9 bases lay outside the gene matches. Germline V CDR1 and CDR2: MNHNS, SASEGT. The CDR3 is made up of 15 amino acids. What was amplified from RNA transcripts were TCR beta CDR3 regions. Using the HTBI primer set, a first-round RT-PCR was run on the TCR CDR3. One entry per CDR3 protein, called by TCRdb with MiXCR from the multiplex PCR reads. The data hold about 640,000 distinct CDR3 sequences, with more than 20% observed a single time. J is TRBJ2-7 and V is TRBV6-1, with TRBD1 matching 7 bases. Sequencing used blood. The source of this sequence is a man in his thirties or forties with Graves' ophthalmopathy. The CDR3 sequence is CASSQPGQPTYEQYF. The CDR3, as DNA: TGTGCCAGCAGTCAACCGGGACAGCCCACCTACGAGCAGTACTTC.